The 17 T cell receptor beta chains below all came from one sample that was sequenced in a study of cytomegalovirus exposure and HLA in healthy donors. The PCR employed 60 Vbeta primers together with 13 Jbeta primers. Data came from immunoSEQ multiplex PCR; TCRdb stores just in-frame clones and leaves some out. The table includes over 150,000 clones, around 80% detected once. The sequencing sample was made of PBMCs. These receptors were collected from a male donor in good health and CMV-seronegative.

The J gene is TRBJ2-2, the V gene TRBV4-1; D unclear. Germline V CDR1 and CDR2: MGHRA, YSYEKL. The CDR3 consists of 14 residues. The V and J ends lost 3 bases and 2 bases respectively, with 7 bases between them. The CDR3 DNA reads as TGCGCCAGCAGCCAGTACTATAACACCGGGGAGCTGTTTTTT. Translation: CASSQYYNTGELFF.

The chain is built from TRBV2 and TRBJ1-1; D possibly corresponds to TRBD1 (5 bases). This CDR3 contains 15 residues. V lost 3 bases and J lost 1, with 12 bases in between. CDR1 is SNHLY, CDR2 FYNNEI, per germline. The CDR3 loop reads CASSDLRGGNTEAFF. CDR3 nucleotide sequence: TGTGCCAGCAGTGATTTGAGGGGAGGGAACACTGAAGCTTTCTTT.

V gene TRBV10-1 combines with J gene TRBJ2-3, with TRBD2 matching 7 bases. The V gene end was trimmed by 8 bases and the J gene end by 2 bases; junction bases not matched to a gene: 4. Germline CDR1 and CDR2: WNHNN and SYGVQD (reference sequence). This CDR3 comprises 13 residues. The CDR3 loop reads CASAAGDTDTQYF. The CDR3 nucleotides are TGCGCCAGCGCTGCGGGGGACACAGATACGCAGTATTTT.

This chain joins TRBV5-1 and TRBJ2-5, with 7 bases matching TRBD2. Trimming removed 1 base from V and 4 bases from J; junction bases left unmatched: 10. Germline assignment: CDR1 SGHRS and CDR2 YFSETQ. The length of the CDR3 is 16 residues. The CDR3: CASSLSRSGEAETQYF. In nucleotides, the CDR3 is TGCGCCAGCAGCTTGTCCCGCAGCGGGGAGGCAGAGACCCAGTACTTC.

This clone has only a few counts. The chain uses TRBV5-1 and TRBJ2-4, with TRBD2 as a possible D gene (6 bases). Germline V CDR1 and CDR2: SGHRS, YFSETQ. The CDR3 spans 15 residues. The V end lost 0 bases, the J end lost 9 bases, and 16 bases lay between the germline ends. This CDR3 is CASSLGPPQEGIQYF. CDR3 sequence (DNA): TGCGCCAGCAGCTTGGGCCCCCCGCAGGAGGGCATTCAGTACTTC.

The chain is built from TRBV4-1 and TRBJ2-2, with 12 bases fitting TRBD1. This CDR3 has 19 residues. The ends lost 3 bases at V and 4 bases at J; junction bases unmatched: 12. Germline V CDR1 and CDR2: MGHRA, YSYEKL. In DNA form, the CDR3 reads TGCGCCAGCAGCCACGTCATTCCGGGACAGGGGGCAATCACCGGGGAGCTGTTTTTT. Translating it yields CASSHVIPGQGAITGELFF.

V usage is TRBV5-1 and J usage is TRBJ1-5, with D maybe TRBD1 (5 bases). CDR1 and CDR2 from the germline V gene are SGHRS and YFSETQ. This CDR3 has 16 residues. Deletions cut 4 bases from V and 6 bases from J, with 20 bases between. DNA for the CDR3: TGCGCCAGCAGCCCCGGGCTTCAGGGTTTAGGTCAGCCCCAGCATTTT. This encodes CASSPGLQGLGQPQHF.

V usage is TRBV6-6 and J usage is TRBJ2-5; 7 bases fit TRBD2. The CDR3 runs 14 residues. The V gene end was trimmed by 8 bases and the J gene end by 5 bases; junction bases not matched to a gene: 11. The V gene's germline CDR1 is MNHNY and CDR2 SVGAGI (reference sequence). The CDR3 region has the DNA TGTGCCAGCGTAAATACCGGGGGGAGGGAGACCCAGTACTTC. Protein product: CASVNTGGRETQYF.

This clone was seen just once. The chain combines TRBV6-1 with TRBJ1-1; D not resolved. V lost 5 bases and J lost 0, with 10 bases in between. Germline CDR1 MNHNS, CDR2 SASEGT. The CDR3 is 14 residues long. The CDR3 loop reads CASSLGLVNTEAFF. The DNA of the CDR3 is TGTGCCAGCAGTTTAGGACTGGTGAACACTGAAGCTTTCTTT.

CDR3 nucleotide sequence: TGTGCCAGCTCAACAGGGGGCACTAATTCACCCCTCCACTTT. This gives the protein CASSTGGTNSPLHF. The chain carries TRBV6-1 and TRBJ1-6; 9 nucleotides align to TRBD1. This CDR3 is built from 14 residues. Trimming removed 8 bases from V and 6 bases from J; junction bases left unmatched: 5. From germline, CDR1 is MNHNS and CDR2 SASEGT.

V usage is TRBV5-1 and J usage is TRBJ2-7; 12 nucleotides line up with TRBD2. The CDR3 spans 18 residues. The V and J ends lost 0 bases and 3 bases, in that order; junction bases with no gene match: 10. Germline V gives CDR1 SGHRS, CDR2 YFSETQ. CDR3 protein: CASSLVASGGAFGYEQYF. The DNA for the CDR3 is TGCGCCAGCAGCTTGGTGGCTAGCGGGGGGGCGTTTGGCTACGAGCAGTACTTC.

The V and J genes are TRBV5-1 and TRBJ1-4; possibly TRBD1 for D (5 bases). V lost 2 bases and J 2 bases, leaving 16 bases between the germline ends. The length of the CDR3 is 17 residues. Germline CDR1 is SGHRS and CDR2 is YFSETQ. The CDR3 is CASSFSLGARTNEKLFF. The CDR3 region has the DNA TGCGCCAGCAGCTTTTCCCTAGGGGCTCGCACTAATGAAAAACTGTTTTTT.

The CDR3 DNA follows: TGTGCCAGTAGTGGAACAGGGGCCTTGACGAACACTGAAGCTTTCTTT. It translates to CASSGTGALTNTEAFF. V and J are TRBV19 and TRBJ1-1; 7 bases are a match to TRBD1. CDR3 length: 16 residues. The V segment lost 5 bases and the J segment 1 base; nucleotides outside the gene matches: 10. Germline loops: CDR1 LNHDA, CDR2 SQIVND (reference sequence). Full variable domain (outside the CDR3, taken from reference TRBV19 and TRBJ1-1): DGGITQSPKYLFRKEGQNVTLSCEQNLNHDAMYWYRQDPGQGLRLIYYSQIVNDFQKGDIAEGYSVSREKKESFPLTVTSAQKNPTAFYLCASSGTGALTNTEAFFGQGTRLTVV.

This chain's CDR3 is CASSSTGGSDYGYTF. DNA of the CDR3: TGTGCCAGCAGTTCAACAGGGGGAAGTGACTATGGCTACACCTTC. J is TRBJ1-2 and V is TRBV6-5, with 8 nucleotides matching TRBD1. The CDR3 extends over 15 amino acids. J was trimmed by 3 bases and V by 4 bases; bases with no gene match: 7. CDR1 and CDR2 from the germline V gene are MNHEY and SVGAGI.

The count of this clone is one. V is TRBV4-1 and J is TRBJ2-5, with 7 bases matching TRBD2. This CDR3 has 17 residues. J lost 6 bases, V lost 0 bases, and 13 bases had no gene match. Germline V gene sequence: CDR1 MGHRA, CDR2 YSYEKL. This CDR3 is CASSQEGIGGGIKTQYF. The CDR3 DNA sequence: TGCGCCAGCAGCCAAGAGGGGATTGGGGGAGGGATAAAGACCCAGTACTTC.

CDR3 protein: CASSWTTGGHQPQHF. CDR3 DNA sequence: TGTGCCAGCAGCTGGACGACAGGGGGCCATCAGCCCCAGCATTTT. The chain couples TRBV5-5 to TRBJ1-5; 10 bases match TRBD1. The CDR3 extends over 15 amino acids. Germline CDR1 is SGHKS and CDR2 is YYEKEE (reference sequence). V lost 3 bases, J lost 5 bases, and 5 bases stayed unmatched.

In DNA form, the CDR3 reads TGTGCCAGCAGCTTTAGCCGCGTCTCCTACGAGCAGTACTTC. It is translated as CASSFSRVSYEQYF. V and J are TRBV7-2 and TRBJ2-7; the D is unclear. Germline values: CDR1 SGHTA, CDR2 FQGNSA. V gave up 3 bases and J gave up 0 bases, with 9 bases separating them. CDR3 length: 14 amino acids.